This T cell receptor (beta chain) comes out of a study of Graves' ophthalmopathy and Graves' hyperthyroidism (dated by TCRdb to 2017 to 2018). Broadly, across the study: A patient counted as having stable hyperthyroidism if there was no progression to ophthalmopathy within 18 months of follow-up. T-cell repertoires of thyroid tissue and blood were compared in six hyperthyroidism patients. After sampling, hyperthyroidism patients received methimazole starting at 30 mg daily, and ophthalmopathy patients received high-dose intravenous methylprednisolone. The study used TCR beta repertoire signatures to distinguish Graves' ophthalmopathy from Graves' hyperthyroidism and to predict progression to ophthalmopathy. In total, 135 blood samples were TCR-sequenced: 40 to 45 ophthalmopathy, some 75 hyperthyroidism and approximately 17 hyperthyroidism-to-ophthalmopathy patients. The independent validation cohort included under 20 hyperthyroidism patients plus 17 patients who later progressed from hyperthyroidism to ophthalmopathy. To explore V-J signatures that distinguish ophthalmopathy from hyperthyroidism, a discovery set of more than 90 patients was enrolled, made up of 40 to 45 with ophthalmopathy and under 65 with stable hyperthyroidism. The paper as a whole reports these results and caveats: Among expanded thyroid clonotypes with frequency above 0.001, most also showed up in blood, which suggests that blood repertoires may reflect the thyroid immune response. No statistical method was used to set the sample size in advance, and the investigators knew which group each participant was assigned to. In validation, the model predicted ophthalmopathy progression with about 64% sensitivity and roughly 72% specificity; some 13 predicted patients were CT-confirmed with GO in a median of approximately six months. In cross-validation, the 13-signature model distinguished ophthalmopathy from stable hyperthyroidism with approximately 90% sensitivity and 81.08% specificity, while in the test set the corresponding values were roughly 80% and 75%.

Turning to this clonotype: What this receptor recognizes is not known. Base qualities are not at hand, and no much larger clone is one base apart.

For repertoire sequencing, the TCR beta CDR3 regions were amplified from RNA transcripts. The first round of RT-PCR was done with HTBI primers and the Qiagen OneStep RT-PCR kit, and was followed by a second round of multiplex PCR, then size selection and purification. Libraries were sequenced paired-end with 100 bp reads on an Illumina HiSeq2000. In the paper's pipeline: SOAPnuke was used to process the reads, throwing out any read that had adapters, had uncalled bases, had a mean Phred below 15, or lacked an exact constant-primer or identifier match. COPE v1.2.5 was used to merge the high-quality paired reads. Unique nucleotide sequences were defined as clonotypes and aligned to IMGT TRB V, D and J references using MiTCR v1.1. The analysis was limited to V-J combinations with a frequency above 0.0001, which together covered roughly 99% of the repertoires. For each V-J combination, a TCR clonal expansion and chaos score was defined as F50 clonal expansion divided by the chaos observed in the TCRdist matrix. Welch's t-statistics and random forest were used to reduce the features to 10 to 15 V-J combinations, which were then used as input to a naive Bayes classifier. The similarity between thyroid and blood repertoires was quantified using the Morisita-Horn index. The raw public data were reprocessed by TCRdb itself: fastp quality trimming at Q25, MiXCR clonotype calling, in-frame beta chains only. Under each unique CDR3 protein, matching rows form one entry showing the most common genes and DNA. TCRdb's processing, not the authors', yielded these V and J calls. This sample holds roughly 1.1 million distinct CDR3 sequences; approximately 35% were observed only once. 11% of the sample goes to the ten largest clones.

Deletion took 8 bases off V and 2 bases off J, with a span of 16 bases between the germline ends. CDR1 DFQATT and CDR2 SNEGSKA are derived from the germline V gene (reference sequence). The CDR3 runs 14 residues from the cysteine to the phenylalanine. Only CDR3 DNA remains: 42 bases, in frame from the first base. Hyperthyroidism patients were newly diagnosed, were aged 18 to 65 years, and had a disease duration under 2 months. Patients with other autoimmune diseases, uncontrolled infections, pregnancy or lactation were excluded. Clinical symptoms, serum thyroxine, TRAb, thyroid ultrasound and orbital computed tomography formed the basis of the diagnosis. Trizol reagent was used to extract the total RNA, and its quality was then checked on an Agilent 2100 Bioanalyzer.

The sequenced sample was peripheral blood or thyroid tissue (not recorded which). The chain is assembled from TRBV20-1 and TRBJ1-5; the D gene is not confidently resolved. This receptor was taken from an adult man with Graves' hyperthyroidism. Here the CDR3 is given as CSSKAGFRNQPQHF. The DNA sequence reads TGCAGTTCCAAGGCGGGGTTTCGCAATCAGCCCCAGCATTTT.